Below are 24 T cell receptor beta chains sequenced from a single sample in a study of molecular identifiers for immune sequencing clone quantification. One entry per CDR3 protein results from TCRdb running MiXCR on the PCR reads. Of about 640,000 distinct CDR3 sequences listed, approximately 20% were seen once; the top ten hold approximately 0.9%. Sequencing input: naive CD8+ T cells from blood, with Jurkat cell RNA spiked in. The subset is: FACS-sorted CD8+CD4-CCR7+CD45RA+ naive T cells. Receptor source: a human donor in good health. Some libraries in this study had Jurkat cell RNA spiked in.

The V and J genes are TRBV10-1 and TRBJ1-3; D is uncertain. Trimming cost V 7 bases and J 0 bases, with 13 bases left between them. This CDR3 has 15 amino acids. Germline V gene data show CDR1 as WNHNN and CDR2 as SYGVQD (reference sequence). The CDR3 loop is CASIEPPSSGNTIYF. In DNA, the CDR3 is TGCGCCAGCATCGAACCTCCGAGCTCTGGAAACACCATATATTTT.

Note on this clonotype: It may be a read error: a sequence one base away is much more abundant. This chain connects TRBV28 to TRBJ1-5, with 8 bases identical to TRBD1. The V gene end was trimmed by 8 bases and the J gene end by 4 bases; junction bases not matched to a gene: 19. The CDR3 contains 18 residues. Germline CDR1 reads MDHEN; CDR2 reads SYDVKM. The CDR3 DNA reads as TGTGCCAGCGGTCCATTCAAACCAGGGGGCGTGGGGAATCAGCCCCAGCATTTT. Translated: CASGPFKPGGVGNQPQHF.

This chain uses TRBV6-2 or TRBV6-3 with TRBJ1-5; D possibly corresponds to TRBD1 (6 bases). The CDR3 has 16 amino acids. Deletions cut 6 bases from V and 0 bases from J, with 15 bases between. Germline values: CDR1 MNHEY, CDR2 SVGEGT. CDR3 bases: TGTGCCAGCAGCCGTTACAGGGACGATAGCAATCAGCCCCAGCATTTT. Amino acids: CASSRYRDDSNQPQHF.

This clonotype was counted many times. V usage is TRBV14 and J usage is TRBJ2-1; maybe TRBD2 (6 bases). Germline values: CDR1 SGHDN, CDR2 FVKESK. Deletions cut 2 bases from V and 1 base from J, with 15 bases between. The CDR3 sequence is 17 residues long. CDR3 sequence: CASSQTLAPGSYNEQFF. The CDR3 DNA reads TGTGCCAGCAGCCAAACCCTAGCGCCCGGATCCTACAATGAGCAGTTCTTC.

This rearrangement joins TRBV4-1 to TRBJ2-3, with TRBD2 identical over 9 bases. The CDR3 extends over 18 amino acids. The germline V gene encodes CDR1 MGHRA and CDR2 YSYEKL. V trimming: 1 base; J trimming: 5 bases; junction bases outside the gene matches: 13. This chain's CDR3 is CASSQGPYSGGPQDTQYF. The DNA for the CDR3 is TGCGCCAGCAGCCAAGGACCCTACAGCGGGGGGCCCCAAGATACGCAGTATTTT.

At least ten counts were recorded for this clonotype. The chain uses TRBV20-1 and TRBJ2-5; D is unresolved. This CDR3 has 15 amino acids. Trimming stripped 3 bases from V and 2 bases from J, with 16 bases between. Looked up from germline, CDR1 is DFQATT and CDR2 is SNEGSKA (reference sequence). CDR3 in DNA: TGCAGTGCTAGCAGATCTGTAGGTCTACAAGAGACCCAGTACTTC. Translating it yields CSASRSVGLQETQYF.

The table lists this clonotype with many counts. The CDR3 sequence is CASSQDRGVLTEAFF. CDR3 DNA: TGCGCCAGCAGCCAAGATCGAGGGGTTCTGACTGAAGCTTTCTTT. The rearrangement links TRBV4-3 to TRBJ1-1; tentatively, D is TRBD1 (5 bases). The CDR3 is 15 amino acids. The V end lost 0 bases, the J end lost 5 bases, and 13 bases lay between the germline ends. From germline, CDR1 is LGHNA and CDR2 YSLEER.

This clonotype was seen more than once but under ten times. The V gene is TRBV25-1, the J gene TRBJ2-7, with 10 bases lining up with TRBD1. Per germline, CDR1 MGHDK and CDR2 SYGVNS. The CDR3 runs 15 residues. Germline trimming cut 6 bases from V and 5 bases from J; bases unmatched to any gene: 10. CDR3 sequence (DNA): TGTGCCAGCAGCCACCGGGACAGGGGCCTCCACGAGCAGTACTTC. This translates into CASSHRDRGLHEQYF.

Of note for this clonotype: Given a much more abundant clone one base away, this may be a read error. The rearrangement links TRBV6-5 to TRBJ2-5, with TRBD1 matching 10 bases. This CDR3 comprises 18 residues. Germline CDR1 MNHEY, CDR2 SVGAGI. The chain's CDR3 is CASGYSALGQGNRETQYF. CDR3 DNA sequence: TGTGCCAGCGGTTACTCAGCACTGGGACAGGGGAATCGAGAGACCCAGTACTTC.

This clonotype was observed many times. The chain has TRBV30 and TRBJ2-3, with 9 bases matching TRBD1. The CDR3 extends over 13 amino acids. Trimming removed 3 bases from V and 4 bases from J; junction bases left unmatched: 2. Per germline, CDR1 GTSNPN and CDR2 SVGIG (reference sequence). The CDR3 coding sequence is TGTGCCTGGAGAACAGGGGGCCCAGATACGCAGTATTTT. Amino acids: CAWRTGGPDTQYF. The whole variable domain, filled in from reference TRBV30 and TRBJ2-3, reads SQTIHQWPATLVQPVGSPLSLECTVEGTSNPNLYWYRQAAGRGLQLLFYSVGIGQISSEVPQNLSASRPQDRQFILSSKKLLLSDSGFYLCAWRTGGPDTQYFGPGTRLTVL.

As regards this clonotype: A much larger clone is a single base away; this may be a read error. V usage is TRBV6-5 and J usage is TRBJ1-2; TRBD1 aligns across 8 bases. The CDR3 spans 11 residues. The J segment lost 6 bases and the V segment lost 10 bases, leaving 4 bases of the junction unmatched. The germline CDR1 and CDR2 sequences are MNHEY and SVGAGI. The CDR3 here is CANSGGHGYTF. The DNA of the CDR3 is TGTGCCAACTCAGGGGGCCATGGCTACACCTTC.

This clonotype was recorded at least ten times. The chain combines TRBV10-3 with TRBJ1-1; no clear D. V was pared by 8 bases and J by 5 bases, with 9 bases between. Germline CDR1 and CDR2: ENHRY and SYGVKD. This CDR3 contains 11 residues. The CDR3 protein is CAIGEGTEAFF. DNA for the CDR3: TGTGCCATCGGGGAGGGAACTGAAGCTTTCTTT.

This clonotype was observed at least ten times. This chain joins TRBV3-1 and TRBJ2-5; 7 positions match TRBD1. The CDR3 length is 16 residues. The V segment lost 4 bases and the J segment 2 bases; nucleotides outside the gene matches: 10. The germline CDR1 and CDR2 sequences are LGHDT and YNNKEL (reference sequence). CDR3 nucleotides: TGTGCCAGCAGCCCCGGACAGGTCAGCCCTCAAGAGACCCAGTACTTC. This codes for CASSPGQVSPQETQYF.

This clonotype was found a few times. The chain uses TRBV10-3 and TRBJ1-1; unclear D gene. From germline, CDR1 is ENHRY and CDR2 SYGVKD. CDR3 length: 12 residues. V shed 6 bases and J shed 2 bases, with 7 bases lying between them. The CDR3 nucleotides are TGTGCCATCAGACTAGAAAACACTGAAGCTTTCTTT. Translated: CAIRLENTEAFF.

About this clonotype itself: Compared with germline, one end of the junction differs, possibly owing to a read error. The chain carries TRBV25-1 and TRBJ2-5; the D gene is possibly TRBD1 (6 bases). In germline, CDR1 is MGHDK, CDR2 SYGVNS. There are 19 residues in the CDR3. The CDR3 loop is CDSSDPTSNPAGAGETQYF. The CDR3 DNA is TGTGACAGCAGTGACCCAACCTCTAACCCGGCAGGGGCGGGAGAGACCCAGTACTTC.

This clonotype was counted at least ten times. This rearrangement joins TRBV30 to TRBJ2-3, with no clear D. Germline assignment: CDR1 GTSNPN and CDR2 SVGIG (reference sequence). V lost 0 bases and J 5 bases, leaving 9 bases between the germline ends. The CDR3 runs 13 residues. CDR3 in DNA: TGTGCCTGGAGTGTCGAGTCTGGAGATACGCAGTATTTT. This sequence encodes CAWSVESGDTQYF.

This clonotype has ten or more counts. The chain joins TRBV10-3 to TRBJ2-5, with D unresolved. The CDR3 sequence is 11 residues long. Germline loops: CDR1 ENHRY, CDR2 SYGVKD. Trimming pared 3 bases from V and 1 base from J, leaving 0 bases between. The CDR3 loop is CAISDQETQYF. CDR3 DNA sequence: TGTGCCATCAGTGACCAAGAGACCCAGTACTTC.

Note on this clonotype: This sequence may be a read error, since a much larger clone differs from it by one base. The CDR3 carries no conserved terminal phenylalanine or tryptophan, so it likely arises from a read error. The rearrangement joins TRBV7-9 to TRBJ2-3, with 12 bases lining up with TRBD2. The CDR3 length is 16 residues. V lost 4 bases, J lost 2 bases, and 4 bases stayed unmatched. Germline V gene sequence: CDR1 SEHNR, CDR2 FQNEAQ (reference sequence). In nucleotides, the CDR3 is TGTGCCAGCAGCTCAGGGACTAGCGGGCCCACAGATACGCAGTATTCT. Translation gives CASSSGTSGPTDTQYS.

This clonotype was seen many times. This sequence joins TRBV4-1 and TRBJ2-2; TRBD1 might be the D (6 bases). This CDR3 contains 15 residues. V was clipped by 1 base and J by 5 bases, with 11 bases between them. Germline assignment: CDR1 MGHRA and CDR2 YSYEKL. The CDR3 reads CASSQVQGWTGELFF. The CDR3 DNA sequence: TGCGCCAGCAGCCAAGTACAGGGATGGACCGGGGAGCTGTTTTTT.

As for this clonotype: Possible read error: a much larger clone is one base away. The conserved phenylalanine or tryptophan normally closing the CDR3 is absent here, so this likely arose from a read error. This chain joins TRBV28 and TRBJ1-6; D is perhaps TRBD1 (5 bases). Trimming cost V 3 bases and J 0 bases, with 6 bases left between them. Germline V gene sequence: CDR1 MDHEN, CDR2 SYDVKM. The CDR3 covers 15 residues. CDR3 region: CASSLDNSYNSPLHL. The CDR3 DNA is TGTGCCAGCAGTTTGGACAACTCCTATAATTCACCCCTCCACCTT.

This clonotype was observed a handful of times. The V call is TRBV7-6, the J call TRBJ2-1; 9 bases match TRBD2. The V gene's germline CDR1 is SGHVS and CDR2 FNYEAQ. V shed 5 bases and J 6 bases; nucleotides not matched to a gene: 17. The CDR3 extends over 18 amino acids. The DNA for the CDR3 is TGTGCCAGCAGCCCCGGTGCGACTAGCGGAGGGGTAGGCAATGAGCAGTTCTTC. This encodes CASSPGATSGGVGNEQFF.

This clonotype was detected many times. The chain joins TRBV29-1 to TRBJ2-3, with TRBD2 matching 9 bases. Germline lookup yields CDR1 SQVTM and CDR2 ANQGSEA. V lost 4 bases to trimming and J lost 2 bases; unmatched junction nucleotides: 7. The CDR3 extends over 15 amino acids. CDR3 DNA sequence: TGCAGCGTTGTGGAGCGGGGGGCGAACACAGATACGCAGTATTTT. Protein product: CSVVERGANTDTQYF.

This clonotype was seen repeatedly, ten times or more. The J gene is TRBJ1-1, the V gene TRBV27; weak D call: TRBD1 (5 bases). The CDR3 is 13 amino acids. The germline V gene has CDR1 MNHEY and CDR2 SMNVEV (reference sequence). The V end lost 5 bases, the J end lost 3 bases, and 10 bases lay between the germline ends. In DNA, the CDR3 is TGTGCCAGCAGTATACCGGGACACACTGAAGCTTTCTTT. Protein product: CASSIPGHTEAFF.

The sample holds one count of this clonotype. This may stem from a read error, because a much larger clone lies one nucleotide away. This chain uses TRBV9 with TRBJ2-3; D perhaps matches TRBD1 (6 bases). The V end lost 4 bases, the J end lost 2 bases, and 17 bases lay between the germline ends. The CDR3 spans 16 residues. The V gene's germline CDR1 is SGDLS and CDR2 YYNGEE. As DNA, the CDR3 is TGTGCCAGCAGCTCACCCCGGACAGAGGCCACAGATACGCAGTATTTT. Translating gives CASSSPRTEATDTQYF.